This T cell receptor (beta chain) was found in a study of T cell responses to AZD1222 COVID-19 vaccine. The table came from immunoSEQ multiplex PCR; TCRdb's copy has only in-frame clones and leaves some out. The sample gives over 110,000 clones, 85% to 95% of which show up once; around 5% is in the top ten. This TCR came from an adult in good health. Material: peripheral blood, obtained on day 0 of AZD1222 vaccination.

CDR3 region: CASLWGPDTQYF. CDR3 coding DNA: TGTGCCAGCCTATGGGGCCCAGATACGCAGTATTTT. J is TRBJ2-3 and V is TRBV6-4; a possible D gene is TRBD1 (5 bases). Germline-derived CDR1 and CDR2 are MRHNA and SNTAGT. V shed 8 bases and J shed 4 bases, with 10 bases lying between them. CDR3 length: 12 amino acids.